The sequence of this T cell receptor (beta chain) was determined in a study of Ad26.COV2.S vaccination and SARS-CoV-2 variants. Measured with immunoSEQ multiplex PCR; TCRdb has only the in-frame clones, and not every one. Among hundreds of thousands of clones listed, approximately 88% were seen once. This CDR3 contains 16 residues. Trimming at V came to 4 bases and at J to 6 bases, leaving 10 bases not matched to a gene. CDR1 is MNHEY, CDR2 SMNVEV, per germline (reference sequence). Treatment described: roughly 20 received Ad26.COV2.S at low or high dose, single or two shots; about 5 received placebo; per-sample allocation not given. It was on day 63 after the first vaccine or placebo injection that samples were taken.

The source of this sequence is a person between 18 and 65 years old who received the Ad26.COV2.S COVID-19 vaccine or a placebo. This chain uses TRBV27 with TRBJ2-1; 9 nucleotides match TRBD2. The specimen was peripheral blood, collected in a trial of Ad26.COV2.S vaccine versus placebo. CDR3 sequence (DNA): TGTGCCAGCAGTTCATTAGGGGGACTAGCTACCAATGAGCAGTTCTTC. This codes for CASSSLGGLATNEQFF.